This is a list of T cell receptor beta chains from one sample in a study of human CD8 memory T cell subsets. One entry per CDR3 protein, without DNA, is what TCRdb gives after re-calling the 5' RACE reads. Here the sample table reports fewer than 20,000 distinct CDR3 sequences. The sample consisted of CD8+ T cells from PBMCs. The receptors were gathered from a human donor in good health. Both conserved end residues are part of each CDR3. Clone size is stated in some rows and not others, as once, few, many or a class when expanded.

j_gene	v_gene	abundance	CDR3aa
TRBJ1-2	TRBV29-1	NA	CSVGDSGYGYTF
TRBJ2-7	TRBV12-3/TRBV12-4	NA	CASSPPRSSNTKTGTYSGEQYF
TRBJ2-5	TRBV4-1	NA	CASSQDRNEETQYF
TRBJ1-1	TRBV5-6	NA	CASTLGGREAFF
TRBJ2-2	TRBV28	NA	CASSLIAGNTGELFF
TRBJ1-2	TRBV7-9	medium-sized	CASSLEGDTYGYTF
TRBJ1-5	TRBV7-9	NA	CASSHTGNNQPQHF
TRBJ2-1	TRBV12-3/TRBV12-4	NA	CASSSGNNEQFF
TRBJ2-1	TRBV4-3	NA	CASSQEGGNEQFF
TRBJ1-1	TRBV24-1	NA	CATQDTTNTEAFF
TRBJ2-7	TRBV20-1	NA	CSARQLAGPYEQYF
TRBJ2-2	TRBV4-3	NA	CASSLDRGNTGELFF
TRBJ2-7	TRBV19	NA	CASGQGLTYEQYF
TRBJ2-7	TRBV6-1	NA	CASVRGGEQYF
TRBJ2-5	TRBV21-1	NA	CASSRGEETQYF
TRBJ2-3	TRBV7-8	NA	CASMTMVAGVLTDTQYF
TRBJ2-2	TRBV7-8	NA	CASRVREGGELFF
TRBJ2-7	TRBV27	NA	CASSRSGGAISYEQYF
TRBJ2-7	TRBV29-1	NA	CSVEMGTGGAEQYF
TRBJ2-3	TRBV5-1	NA	CASSFNSNTDTQYF
TRBJ2-7	TRBV19	NA	CASSIQGTAYEQYF
TRBJ2-2	TRBV7-6	medium-sized	CASSLDPNTGELFF
TRBJ2-3	TRBV27	NA	CASRPGLAGASTDTQYF
TRBJ2-1	TRBV6-2/TRBV6-3	NA	CASSYSAAYNEQFF
TRBJ1-1	TRBV7-9	NA	CASSPGRQAFF
TRBJ2-1	TRBV27	NA	CASSLGGPYNEQFF
TRBJ2-1	TRBV11-1	NA	CASSDGGTGDSSYNEQFF
TRBJ1-2	TRBV11-2	NA	CASSPGASYGYTF
TRBJ2-7	TRBV6-5	NA	CASSYGEDRVGEQYF
TRBJ2-7	TRBV9	NA	CASSGGQGHGEQYF
TRBJ2-7	TRBV11-2	NA	CASSSGQEFSYEQYF
TRBJ2-7	TRBV28	NA	CASTLGTTYSDEQYF
TRBJ2-3	TRBV2	NA	CASSEVAGENTDTQYF
TRBJ2-7	TRBV7-9	NA	CASSLVNTNEQYF
TRBJ2-7	TRBV9	NA	CASSPGGGAVVGYEQYF
TRBJ1-1	TRBV27	NA	CASWAQGNTEAFF
TRBJ2-7	TRBV14	NA	CASSQDRGSYEQYF
TRBJ2-2	TRBV12-3/TRBV12-4	NA	CAIRAGGAGTGELFF
TRBJ1-1	TRBV7-9	NA	CASSLLRGEGGTEAFF
TRBJ2-7	TRBV28	NA	CASWGPGRNPYEQYF
TRBJ2-7	TRBV11-2	NA	CASSPHAGDPYEQYF
TRBJ1-2	TRBV21-1	NA	CASPGTDYGYTF
TRBJ1-1	TRBV7-2	NA	CASSSWTGATEAFF
TRBJ1-2	TRBV15	NA	CATRTIWGQGVDGYTF
TRBJ2-7	TRBV29-1	NA	CSVEEGQGSSYEQYF
TRBJ2-1	TRBV11-3	NA	CASSSRAGVRANEQFF
TRBJ2-3	TRBV4-1	NA	CASSQASQGTDTQYF
TRBJ2-3	TRBV3-1	NA	CASSRGTGPRTDTQYF
TRBJ2-7	TRBV21-1	NA	CASSKGGSSYEQYF
TRBJ2-5	TRBV6-5	NA	CASRAFRDREEGTQYF
TRBJ2-1	TRBV20-1	NA	CSARDPWGLADNEQFF
TRBJ1-2	TRBV28	NA	CASSLVVPGTVLSGGYTF
TRBJ1-5	TRBV28	NA	CASIETGSLNQPQHF
TRBJ1-6	TRBV5-6	NA	CASSFLTREHEPLHF
TRBJ2-7	TRBV7-9	NA	CASSSGQGLDEQYF
TRBJ2-7	TRBV5-1	NA	CASSLGWGGFYEQYF
TRBJ2-3	TRBV4-2	NA	CASSQEGRATDTQYF
TRBJ2-3	TRBV27	NA	CASSLLSSGTDTQYF
TRBJ1-1	TRBV3-1	NA	CASSPTGAEAFF
TRBJ1-2	TRBV15	medium-sized	CATSRDRGPDGYTF